The rows below give T cell receptor beta chains drawn from one sample of a study of TIL therapy for anti-PD-1-resistant metastatic lung cancer. Sequenced by immunoSEQ multiplex PCR; TCRdb stores in-frame clones only, minus some. The sample has fewer than 20,000 clones, roughly 70% seen once. The material was blood, obtained at baseline. The source of these receptors is a person between 25 and 80 years old with non-small cell lung cancer. CDR3s include the opening cysteine and the closing phenylalanine or tryptophan.

>TRBJ2-1|TRBV19
CASSNPRGQGDYEQFF
>TRBJ2-7|TRBV7-9
CASSQTQGAYEQYF
>TRBJ2-2|TRBV6-4
CASSELGLDVTGELFF
>TRBJ1-5|TRBV5-3
CARSCWPDINQPQHF
>TRBJ1-2|TRBV9
CASSAGPGHGYTF
>TRBJ2-1|TRBV4-1
CASSQLIAGLSYNEQFF
>TRBJ2-5|TRBV4-1
CASSQAPSGEETQYF
>TRBJ2-3|TRBV5-1
CASSLARGGTDTQYF
>TRBJ2-5|TRBV30
CAWSRGRGMETQYF
>TRBJ1-2|TRBV5-4
CASSLAMAGPYGYTF
>TRBJ1-6|TRBV5-4
CASSLGSPAGYNSPLHF
>TRBJ2-6|TRBV7-3
CASSLTTAGANVLTF
>TRBJ2-1|TRBV27
CASSLWGLAGPREFF
>TRBJ2-7|TRBV27
CASSLEGHQSYEQYF
>TRBJ2-1|TRBV5-4
CASFPGTSGPVEQFF
>TRBJ2-3|TRBV9
CASARDSGTDTQYF
>TRBJ1-4|TRBV5-4
CASSSLLGVNEKLFF
>TRBJ2-1|TRBV5-4
CASSLVDRGWDEQFF
>TRBJ2-1|TRBV6-6
CASSPPGLAGGNEQFF
>TRBJ2-7|TRBV6-1
CASPPTEGYEQYF
>TRBJ2-2|TRBV5-1
CASSLQERGELFF
>TRBJ2-3|TRBV11-2
CASSLRAGTDTQYF
>TRBJ1-3|TRBV5-6
CASSLGPGRGNTIYF
>TRBJ2-3|TRBV29-1
CSAFRDSTTDTQYF
>TRBJ1-5|TRBV6-1
CASTQDHSNQPQHF
>TRBJ2-3|TRBV6-1
CASLRGASTDTQYF
>TRBJ2-7|TRBV6-6
CASSRHELSSYEQYF
>TRBJ1-1|TRBV10-3
CAIRGGATEAFF
>TRBJ1-2|TRBV5-1
CASSPSAGAVSYGYTF
>TRBJ2-7|TRBV29-1
CSVEGTGGDEQYF
>TRBJ2-5|TRBV27
CASSLSFSETQYF
>TRBJ2-5|TRBV7-8
CASSPRQEPGETQYF
>TRBJ2-7|TRBV11-2
CASSTYRSQDEQYF
>TRBJ2-1|TRBV5-1
CASSPTLAGGENEQFF
>TRBJ1-1|TRBV10-2
CASSVEGGFTEAFF
>TRBJ2-7|TRBV10-1
CASSDWRGSSYEQYF
>TRBJ2-2|TRBV29-1
CSGGQGVFTGELFF
>TRBJ1-2|TRBV11-2
CASSLTGETDYTF
>TRBJ1-1|TRBV5-1
CASAGQANTEAFF
>TRBJ2-2|TRBV6-4
CASSDSSLDTGELFF
>TRBJ1-4|TRBV6-5
CASSSRHTINEKLFF
>TRBJ2-2|TRBV4-2
CASSQDLGRGLDTGELFF
>TRBJ2-1|TRBV7-2
CASTQGRASYNEQFF
>TRBJ1-1|TRBV2
CASTPAGARRDTEAFF
>TRBJ1-2|TRBV29-1
CSVGMAASGNYGYTF
>TRBJ1-2|TRBV6-5
CASSRTGDYGYTF